This TCR beta chain was obtained from a study of beta chain features in type 1 diabetes. All of the isolated RNA was reverse transcribed, so expressed TCRB transcripts were sequenced. Only in-frame clones appear in the TCRdb table, and some are missing; sequencing was by immunoSEQ multiplex PCR. Here the sample spans 390,000 or so clones, approximately 14% being singletons. Unmatched junction bases numbered 9, after V lost 1 base and J lost 0 bases. CDR3 length: 18 amino acids. CDR1 is MGHDK, CDR2 SYGVNS, per germline. On this clone: The antigen remains unidentified.

Using CD45RO/CCR7/CD25/CD127/CD95/CD27, CD4+ naive, central memory, regulatory and stem cell-like memory cells were sorted. Study outcomes and limitations: Fewer junction insertions and more nucleotide deletions appeared in type 1 diabetes patients. The study found that naive, central memory and Treg TCRB repertoires appeared more similar in patients than in healthy donors.

Sequenced input: naive CD4+ T cells from blood. This TCR derives from a man aged 30-40 years in good health. The chain uses TRBV25-1 and TRBJ2-1; 7 bases align to TRBD1. The CDR3 reads CASSEFQGDSASYNEQFF. In DNA, the CDR3 is TGTGCCAGCAGTGAATTTCAAGGGGACAGTGCCTCCTACAATGAGCAGTTCTTC. Variable domain in full (rest from reference TRBV25-1 and TRBJ2-1): EADIYQTPRYLVIGTGKKITLECSQTMGHDKMYWYQQDPGMELHLIHYSYGVNSTEKGDLSSESTVSRIRTEHFPLTLESARPSHTSQYLCASSEFQGDSASYNEQFFGPGTRLTVL.